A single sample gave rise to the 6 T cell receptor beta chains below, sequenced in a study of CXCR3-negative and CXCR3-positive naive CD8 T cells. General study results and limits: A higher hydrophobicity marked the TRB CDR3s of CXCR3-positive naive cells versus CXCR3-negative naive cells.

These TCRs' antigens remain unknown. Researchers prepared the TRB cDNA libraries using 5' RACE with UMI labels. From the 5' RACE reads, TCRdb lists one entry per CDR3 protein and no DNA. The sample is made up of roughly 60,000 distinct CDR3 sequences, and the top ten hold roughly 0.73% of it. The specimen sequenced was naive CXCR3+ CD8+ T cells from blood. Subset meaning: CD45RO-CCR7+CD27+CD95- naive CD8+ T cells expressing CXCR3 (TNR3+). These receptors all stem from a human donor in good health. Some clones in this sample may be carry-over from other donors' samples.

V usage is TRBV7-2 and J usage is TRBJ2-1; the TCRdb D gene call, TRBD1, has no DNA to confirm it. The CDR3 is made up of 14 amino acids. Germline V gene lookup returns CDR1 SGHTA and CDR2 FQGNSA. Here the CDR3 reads CASSLLPGGQEQFF.

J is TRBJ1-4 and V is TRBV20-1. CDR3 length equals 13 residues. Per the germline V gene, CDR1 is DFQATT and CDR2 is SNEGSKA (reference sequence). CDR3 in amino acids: CSAIDGANEKLFF.

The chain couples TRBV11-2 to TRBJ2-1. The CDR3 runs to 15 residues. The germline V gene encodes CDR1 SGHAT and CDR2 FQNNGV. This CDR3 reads CASSFLFFQNNEQFF.

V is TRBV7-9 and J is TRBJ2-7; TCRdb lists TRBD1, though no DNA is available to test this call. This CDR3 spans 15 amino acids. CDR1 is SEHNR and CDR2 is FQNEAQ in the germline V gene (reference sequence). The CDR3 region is CASSLGRGLSYEQYF.

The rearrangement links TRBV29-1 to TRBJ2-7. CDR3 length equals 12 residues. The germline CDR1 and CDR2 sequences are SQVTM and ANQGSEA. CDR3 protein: CSVLAQTYEQYF.

Here the CDR3 reads CASSGSPYNEQFF. The chain employs TRBV19 and TRBJ2-1. Germline values: CDR1 LNHDA, CDR2 SQIVND (reference sequence). This CDR3 contains 13 residues.